One and the same sample provided the 6 T cell receptor beta chains below, sequenced in a study of sequential checkpoint blockade in melanoma. Treatment described: randomized to nivolumab then ipilimumab (arm A) or the reverse (arm B). The protocol was immunoSEQ multiplex PCR, while the TCRdb copy is restricted to in-frame clones and leaves out a portion. This table holds fewer than 35,000 clones, roughly 76% found once. The sequences come from CD8+ T cells sorted from blood (inferred from file names), collected from a patient given nivolumab and ipilimumab in sequence. These TCRs come from a human donor with melanoma.

The chain has TRBV4-3 and TRBJ1-1, with D unresolved. Trimming left V 0 bases short and J 3 bases short, with 8 bases between. CDR1 is LGHNA and CDR2 is YSLEER in the germline V gene. This CDR3 region has 14 residues. The CDR3 DNA sequence: TGCGCCAGCAGCCAAGATATAACGGACACTGAAGCTTTCTTT. It specifies CASSQDITDTEAFF.

This clone was seen more than once but under ten times. The DNA for the CDR3 is TGTGCCAGCAGCTTTGTTGCAGGGGATGAGCAGTTCTTC. It is translated as CASSFVAGDEQFF. This chain joins TRBV7-9 and TRBJ2-1; TRBD1 might be the D (6 bases). CDR1 and CDR2 from the germline V gene are SEHNR and FQNEAQ (reference sequence). Trimming left V 3 bases short and J 8 bases short, with 11 bases between. CDR3 length: 13 residues.

This chain links TRBV7-9 with TRBJ2-7; D is possibly TRBD2 (6 bases). V was clipped by 0 bases and J by 3 bases, with 9 bases between them. Germline V gene lookup returns CDR1 SEHNR and CDR2 FQNEAQ (reference sequence). CDR3 length equals 14 residues. The CDR3: CASSLARDVYEQYF. As DNA, the CDR3 is TGTGCCAGCAGCTTAGCGCGGGACGTCTACGAGCAGTACTTC.

The chain carries TRBV6-5 and TRBJ1-2; TRBD1 is a possible D gene (6 bases). The CDR3 is 12 residues long. Per germline, CDR1 MNHEY and CDR2 SVGAGI. The V end was cut by 6 bases, the J end by 8 bases, with 13 bases between. The CDR3 nucleotides read TGTGCCAGCAGCACAACAGGGAGCGGCTACACCTTC. Its protein is CASSTTGSGYTF.

The chain recombines TRBV27 with TRBJ1-1, with 9 bases matching TRBD1. The germline V gene encodes CDR1 MNHEY and CDR2 SMNVEV (reference sequence). The length of the CDR3 is 13 residues. The V segment lost 4 bases and the J segment 6 bases; nucleotides outside the gene matches: 3. The CDR3 reads CASSWTGASEAFF. CDR3 in DNA: TGTGCCAGCAGTTGGACAGGGGCATCTGAAGCTTTCTTT.

The J gene is TRBJ1-1, the V gene TRBV18; D possibly corresponds to TRBD1 (5 bases). The CDR3 runs to 13 residues. Germline loops: CDR1 KGHSH, CDR2 LQKENI. Trimming shortened V by 6 bases and J by 3 bases, and 11 bases separated the two germline ends. Written as DNA, the CDR3 is TGTGCCAGCTCCACACGGGGGGACACTGAAGCTTTCTTT. Encoded protein: CASSTRGDTEAFF.